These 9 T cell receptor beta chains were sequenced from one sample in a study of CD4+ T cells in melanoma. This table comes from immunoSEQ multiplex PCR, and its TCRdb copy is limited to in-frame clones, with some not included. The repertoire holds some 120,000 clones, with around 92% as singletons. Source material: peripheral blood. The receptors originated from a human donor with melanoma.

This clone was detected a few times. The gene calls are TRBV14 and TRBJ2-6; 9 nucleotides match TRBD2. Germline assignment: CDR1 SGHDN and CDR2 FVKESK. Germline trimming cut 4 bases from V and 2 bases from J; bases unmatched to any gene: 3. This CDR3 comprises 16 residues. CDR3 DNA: TGTGCCAGCAGCCCCGAGCGGGGGGCTGGGGCCAACGTCCTGACTTTC. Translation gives CASSPERGAGANVLTF.

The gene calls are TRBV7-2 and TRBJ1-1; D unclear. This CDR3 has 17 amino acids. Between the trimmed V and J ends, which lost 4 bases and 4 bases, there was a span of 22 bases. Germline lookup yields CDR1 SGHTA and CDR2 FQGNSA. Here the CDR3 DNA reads TGTGCCAGCAGCTCCTCTCCTAGAGAAATTCCGGTCACTGAAGCTTTCTTT. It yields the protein CASSSSPREIPVTEAFF. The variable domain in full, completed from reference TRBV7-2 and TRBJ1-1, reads GAGVSQSPSNKVTEKGKDVELRCDPISGHTALYWYRQSLGQGLEFLIYFQGNSAPDKSGLPSDRFSAERTGGSVSTLTIQRTQQEDSAVYLCASSSSPREIPVTEAFFGQGTRLTVV.

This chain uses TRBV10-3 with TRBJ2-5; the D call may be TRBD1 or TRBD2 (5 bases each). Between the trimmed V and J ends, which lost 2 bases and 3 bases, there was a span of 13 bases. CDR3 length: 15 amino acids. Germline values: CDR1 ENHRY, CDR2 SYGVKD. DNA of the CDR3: TGTGCCATCAGTGAGGAGAGGGACGCAAAAGAGACCCAGTACTTC. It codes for CAISEERDAKETQYF.

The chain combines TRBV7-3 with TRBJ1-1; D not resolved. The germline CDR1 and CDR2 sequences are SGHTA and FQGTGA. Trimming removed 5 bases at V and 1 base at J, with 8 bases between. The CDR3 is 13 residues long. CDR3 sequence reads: CASSPRRNTEAFF. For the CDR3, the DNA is TGTGCCAGCAGCCCCCGGAGGAACACTGAAGCTTTCTTT.

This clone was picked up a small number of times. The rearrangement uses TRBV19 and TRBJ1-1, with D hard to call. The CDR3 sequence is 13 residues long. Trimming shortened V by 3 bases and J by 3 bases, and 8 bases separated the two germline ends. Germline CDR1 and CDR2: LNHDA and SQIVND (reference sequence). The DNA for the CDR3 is TGTGCCAGTAGTATTCTCAGTGACACTGAAGCTTTCTTT. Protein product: CASSILSDTEAFF.

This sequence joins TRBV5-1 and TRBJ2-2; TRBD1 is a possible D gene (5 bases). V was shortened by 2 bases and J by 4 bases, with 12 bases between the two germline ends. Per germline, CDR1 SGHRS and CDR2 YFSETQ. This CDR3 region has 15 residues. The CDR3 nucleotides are TGCGCCAGCAGCTTAAGTTTCAGGGTCACCGGGGAGCTGTTTTTT. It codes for CASSLSFRVTGELFF.

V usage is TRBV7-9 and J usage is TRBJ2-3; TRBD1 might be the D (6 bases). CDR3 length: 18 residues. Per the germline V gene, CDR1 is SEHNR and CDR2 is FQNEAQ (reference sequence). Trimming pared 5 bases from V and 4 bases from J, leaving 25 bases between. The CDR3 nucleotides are TGTGCCAGCAGCCCCACAAACCACAGGGTTGAGTTGGCAGATACGCAGTATTTT. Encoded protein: CASSPTNHRVELADTQYF.

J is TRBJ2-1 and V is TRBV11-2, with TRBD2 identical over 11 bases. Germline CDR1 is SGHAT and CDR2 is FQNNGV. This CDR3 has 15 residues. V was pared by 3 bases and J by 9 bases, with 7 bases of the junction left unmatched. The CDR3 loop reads CASSFGRLAGSEQFF. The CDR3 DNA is TGTGCCAGCAGCTTCGGAAGACTAGCGGGGAGTGAGCAGTTCTTC. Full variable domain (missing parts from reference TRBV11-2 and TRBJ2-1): EAGVAQSPRYKIIEKRQSVAFWCNPISGHATLYWYQQILGQGPKLLIQFQNNGVVDDSQLPKDRFSAERLKGVDSTLKIQPAKLEDSAVYLCASSFGRLAGSEQFFGPGTRLTVL.

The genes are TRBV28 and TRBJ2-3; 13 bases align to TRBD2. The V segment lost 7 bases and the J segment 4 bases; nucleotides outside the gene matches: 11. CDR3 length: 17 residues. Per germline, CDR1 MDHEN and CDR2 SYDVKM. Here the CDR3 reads CASNFGRLAGGADTQYF. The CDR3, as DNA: TGTGCCAGCAACTTTGGGAGACTAGCGGGAGGCGCAGATACGCAGTATTTT.